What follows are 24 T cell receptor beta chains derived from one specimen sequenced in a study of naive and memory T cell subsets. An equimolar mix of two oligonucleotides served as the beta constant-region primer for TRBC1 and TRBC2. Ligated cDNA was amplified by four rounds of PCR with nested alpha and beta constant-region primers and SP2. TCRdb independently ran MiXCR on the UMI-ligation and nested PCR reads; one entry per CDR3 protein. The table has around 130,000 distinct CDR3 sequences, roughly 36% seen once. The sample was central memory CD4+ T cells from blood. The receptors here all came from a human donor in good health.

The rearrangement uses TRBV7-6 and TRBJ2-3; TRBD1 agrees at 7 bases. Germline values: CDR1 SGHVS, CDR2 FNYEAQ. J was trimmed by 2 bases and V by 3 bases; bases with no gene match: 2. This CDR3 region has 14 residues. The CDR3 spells CASSFGQVTDTQYF. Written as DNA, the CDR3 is TGTGCCAGCAGCTTTGGACAGGTCACAGATACGCAGTATTTT.

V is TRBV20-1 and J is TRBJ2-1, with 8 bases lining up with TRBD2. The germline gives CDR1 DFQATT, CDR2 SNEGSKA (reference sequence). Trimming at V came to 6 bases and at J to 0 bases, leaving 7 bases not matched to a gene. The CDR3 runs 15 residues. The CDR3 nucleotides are TGCAGTGCCTTAGCGGGATTAAGCTCCTACAATGAGCAGTTCTTC. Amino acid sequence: CSALAGLSSYNEQFF.

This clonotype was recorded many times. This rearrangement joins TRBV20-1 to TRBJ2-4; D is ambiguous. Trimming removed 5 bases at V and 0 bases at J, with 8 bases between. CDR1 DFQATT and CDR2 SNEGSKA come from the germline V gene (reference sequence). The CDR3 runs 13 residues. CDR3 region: CSAPTLAKNIQYF. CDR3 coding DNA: TGCAGTGCTCCGACCTTAGCCAAAAACATTCAGTACTTC.

CDR3 bases: TGCAGCGTTTCCGGGACAGTGGTTCTTGAAGCTTTCTTT. It codes for CSVSGTVVLEAFF. The chain recombines TRBV29-1 with TRBJ1-1, with 7 nucleotides matching TRBD1. The V segment lost 5 bases and the J segment 7 bases; nucleotides outside the gene matches: 10. Germline-derived CDR1 and CDR2 are SQVTM and ANQGSEA. The CDR3 has 13 amino acids.

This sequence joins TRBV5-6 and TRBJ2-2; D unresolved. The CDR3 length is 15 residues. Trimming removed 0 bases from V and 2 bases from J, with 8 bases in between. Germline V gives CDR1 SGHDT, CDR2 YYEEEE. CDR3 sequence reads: CASSLAHVNTGELFF. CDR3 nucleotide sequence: TGTGCCAGCAGCTTGGCCCACGTTAACACCGGGGAGCTGTTTTTT.

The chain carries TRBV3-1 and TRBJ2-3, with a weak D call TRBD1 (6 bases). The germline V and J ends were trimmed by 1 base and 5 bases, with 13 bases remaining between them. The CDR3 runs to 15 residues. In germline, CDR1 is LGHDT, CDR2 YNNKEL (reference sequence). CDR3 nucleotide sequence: TGTGCCAGCAGCCAAGTGCAGGGGTGGAGAGATACGCAGTATTTT. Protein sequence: CASSQVQGWRDTQYF.

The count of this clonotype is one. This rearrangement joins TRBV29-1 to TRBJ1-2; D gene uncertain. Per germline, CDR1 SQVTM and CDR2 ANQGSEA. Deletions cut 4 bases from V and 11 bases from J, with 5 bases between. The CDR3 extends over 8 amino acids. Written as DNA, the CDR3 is TGCAGCGTTGGTTGGTACACCTTC. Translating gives CSVGWYTF.

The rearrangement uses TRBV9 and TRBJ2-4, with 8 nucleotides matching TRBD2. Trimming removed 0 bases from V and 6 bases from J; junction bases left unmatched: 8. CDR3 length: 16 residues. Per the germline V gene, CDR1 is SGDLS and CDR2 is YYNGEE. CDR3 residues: CASSVVPAGAGNIQYF. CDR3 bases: TGTGCCAGCAGCGTAGTCCCAGCGGGAGCAGGAAACATTCAGTACTTC.

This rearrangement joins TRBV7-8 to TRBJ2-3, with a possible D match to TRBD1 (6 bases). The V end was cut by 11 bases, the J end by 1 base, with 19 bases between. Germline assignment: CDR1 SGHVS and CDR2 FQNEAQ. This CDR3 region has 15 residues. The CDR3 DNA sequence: TGTGCCTCTGGAACTTCGGGACACCGCACAGATACGCAGTATTTT. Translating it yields CASGTSGHRTDTQYF.

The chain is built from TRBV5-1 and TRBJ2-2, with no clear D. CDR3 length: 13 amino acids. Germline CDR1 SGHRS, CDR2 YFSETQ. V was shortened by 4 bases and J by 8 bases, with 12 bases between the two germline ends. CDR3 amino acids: CASSPRERGELFF. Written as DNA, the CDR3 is TGCGCCAGCAGCCCCCGAGAGCGTGGGGAGCTGTTTTTT.

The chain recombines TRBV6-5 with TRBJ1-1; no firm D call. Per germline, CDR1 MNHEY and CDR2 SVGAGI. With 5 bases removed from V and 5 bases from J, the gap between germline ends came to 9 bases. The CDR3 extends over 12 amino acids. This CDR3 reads CASSTGWTEAFF. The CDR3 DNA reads TGTGCCAGCAGTACCGGTTGGACTGAAGCTTTCTTT.

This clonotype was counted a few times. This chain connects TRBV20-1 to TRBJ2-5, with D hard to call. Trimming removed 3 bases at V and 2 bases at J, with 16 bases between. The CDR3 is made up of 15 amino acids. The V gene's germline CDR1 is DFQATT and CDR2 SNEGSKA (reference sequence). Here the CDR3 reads CSASPFITRQETQYF. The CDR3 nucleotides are TGCAGTGCTAGCCCCTTTATTACGAGACAAGAGACCCAGTACTTC.

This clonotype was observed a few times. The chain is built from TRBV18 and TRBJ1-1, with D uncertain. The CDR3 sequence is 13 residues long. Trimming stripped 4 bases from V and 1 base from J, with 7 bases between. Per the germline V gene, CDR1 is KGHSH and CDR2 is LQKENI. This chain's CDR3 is CASSRAGNTEAFF. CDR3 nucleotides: TGTGCCAGCTCACGGGCCGGGAACACTGAAGCTTTCTTT.

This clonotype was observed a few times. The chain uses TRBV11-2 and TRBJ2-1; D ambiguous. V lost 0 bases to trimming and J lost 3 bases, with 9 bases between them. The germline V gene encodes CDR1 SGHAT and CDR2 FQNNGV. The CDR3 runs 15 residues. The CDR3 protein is CASSLERTFYNEQFF. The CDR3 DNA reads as TGTGCCAGCAGCTTAGAAAGGACCTTCTACAATGAGCAGTTCTTC.

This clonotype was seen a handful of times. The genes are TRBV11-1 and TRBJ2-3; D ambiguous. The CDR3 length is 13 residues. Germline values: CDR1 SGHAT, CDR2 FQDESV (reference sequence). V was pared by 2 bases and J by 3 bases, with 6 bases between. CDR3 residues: CASSLKPTDTQYF. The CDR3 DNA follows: TGTGCCAGCAGCTTAAAGCCAACAGATACGCAGTATTTT.

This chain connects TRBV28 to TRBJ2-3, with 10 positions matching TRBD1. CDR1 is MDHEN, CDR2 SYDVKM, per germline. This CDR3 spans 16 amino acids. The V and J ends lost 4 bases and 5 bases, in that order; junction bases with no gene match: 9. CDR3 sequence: CASSSLGQGERDTQYF. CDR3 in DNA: TGTGCCAGCAGTTCCCTCGGACAGGGGGAGAGAGATACGCAGTATTTT.

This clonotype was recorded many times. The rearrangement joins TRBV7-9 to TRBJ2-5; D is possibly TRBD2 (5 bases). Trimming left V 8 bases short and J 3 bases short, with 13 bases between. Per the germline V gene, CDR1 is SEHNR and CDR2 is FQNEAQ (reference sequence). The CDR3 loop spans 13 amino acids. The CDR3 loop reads CASHWVGEETQYF. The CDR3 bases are TGTGCCAGCCACTGGGTGGGAGAAGAGACCCAGTACTTC.

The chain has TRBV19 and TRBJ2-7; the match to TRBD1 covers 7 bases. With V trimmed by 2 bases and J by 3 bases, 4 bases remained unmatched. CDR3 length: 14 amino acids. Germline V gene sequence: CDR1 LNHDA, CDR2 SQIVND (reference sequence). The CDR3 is CASSITGALYEQYF. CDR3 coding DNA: TGTGCCAGTAGTATAACAGGGGCTCTCTACGAGCAGTACTTC.

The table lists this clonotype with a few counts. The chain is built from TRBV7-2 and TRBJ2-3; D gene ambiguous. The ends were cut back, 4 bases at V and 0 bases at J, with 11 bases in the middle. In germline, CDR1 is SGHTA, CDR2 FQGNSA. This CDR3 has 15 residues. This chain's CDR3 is CASSWRASSTDTQYF. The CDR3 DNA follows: TGTGCCAGCAGCTGGCGAGCGAGTAGCACAGATACGCAGTATTTT. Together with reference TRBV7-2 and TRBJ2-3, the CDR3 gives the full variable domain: GAGVSQSPSNKVTEKGKDVELRCDPISGHTALYWYRQSLGQGLEFLIYFQGNSAPDKSGLPSDRFSAERTGGSVSTLTIQRTQQEDSAVYLCASSWRASSTDTQYFGPGTRLTVL.

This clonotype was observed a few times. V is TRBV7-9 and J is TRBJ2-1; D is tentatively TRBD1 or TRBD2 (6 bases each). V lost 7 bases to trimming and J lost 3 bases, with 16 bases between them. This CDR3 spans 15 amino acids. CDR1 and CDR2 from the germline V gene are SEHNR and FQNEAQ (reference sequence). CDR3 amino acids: CASTSQGGIYNEQFF. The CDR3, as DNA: TGTGCCAGCACCTCCCAAGGGGGGATCTACAATGAGCAGTTCTTC.

CDR3 sequence reads: CASSSTGNEKLFF. In nucleotides, the CDR3 is TGTGCCAGCAGCTCAACAGGGAATGAAAAACTGTTTTTT. V and J are TRBV3-1 and TRBJ1-4; maybe TRBD1 (6 bases). V was cut by 5 bases and J by 5 bases, with 9 bases left in between. Germline CDR1 and CDR2: LGHDT and YNNKEL (reference sequence). There are 13 residues in the CDR3.

CDR3 loop: CAISDPGQSSYNEQFF. CDR3 coding DNA: TGTGCCATCAGTGACCCGGGACAGAGCTCCTACAATGAGCAGTTCTTC. V gene TRBV10-3 combines with J gene TRBJ2-1, with TRBD1 identical over 7 bases. V gave up 3 bases and J gave up 0 bases; unmatched junction bases: 5. This CDR3 has 16 residues. Per germline, CDR1 ENHRY and CDR2 SYGVKD.

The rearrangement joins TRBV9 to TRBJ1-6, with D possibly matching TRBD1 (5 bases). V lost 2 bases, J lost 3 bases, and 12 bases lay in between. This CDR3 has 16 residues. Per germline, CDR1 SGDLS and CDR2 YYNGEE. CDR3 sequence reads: CASSVSDRIYNSPLHF. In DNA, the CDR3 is TGTGCCAGCAGCGTTAGCGACAGAATCTATAATTCACCCCTCCACTTT.

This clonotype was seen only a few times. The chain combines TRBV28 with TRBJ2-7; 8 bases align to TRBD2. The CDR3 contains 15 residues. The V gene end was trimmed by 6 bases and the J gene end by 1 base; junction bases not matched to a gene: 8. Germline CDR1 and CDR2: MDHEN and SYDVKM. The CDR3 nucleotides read TGTGCCAGCAGACTAAGCGGGAGCCCGTCCTACGAGCAGTACTTC. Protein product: CASRLSGSPSYEQYF.